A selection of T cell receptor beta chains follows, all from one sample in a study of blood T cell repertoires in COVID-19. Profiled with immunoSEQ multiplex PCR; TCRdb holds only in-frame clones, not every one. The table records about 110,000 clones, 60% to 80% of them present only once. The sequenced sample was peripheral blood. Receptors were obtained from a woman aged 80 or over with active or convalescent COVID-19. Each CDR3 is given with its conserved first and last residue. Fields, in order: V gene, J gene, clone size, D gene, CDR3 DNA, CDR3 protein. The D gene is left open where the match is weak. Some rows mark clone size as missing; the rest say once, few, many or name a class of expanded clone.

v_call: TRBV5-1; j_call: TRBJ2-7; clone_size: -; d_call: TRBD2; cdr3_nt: TGCGCCAGCAGTCGGACTAGCGGGACGTACGAGCAGTACTTC; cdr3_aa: CASSRTSGTYEQYF
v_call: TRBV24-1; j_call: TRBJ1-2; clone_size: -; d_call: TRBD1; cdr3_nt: TGTGCCACCAGTAAAAGACAGGGAAGTGGCTACACCTTC; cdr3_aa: CATSKRQGSGYTF
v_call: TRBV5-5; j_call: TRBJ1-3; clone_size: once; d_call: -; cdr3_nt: TGTGCCAGCGGACCACAGGGCGCTGGAAACACCATATATTTT; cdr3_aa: CASGPQGAGNTIYF
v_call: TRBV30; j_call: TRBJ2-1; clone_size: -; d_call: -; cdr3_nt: TGTGCCTGGAGTGGGGGGGTCAATGAGCAGTTCTTC; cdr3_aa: CAWSGGVNEQFF
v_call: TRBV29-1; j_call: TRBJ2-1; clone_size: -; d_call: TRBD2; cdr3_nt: TGCAGCGTCCGGGGGGGTGGCGCACACGATGAGCAGTTCTTC; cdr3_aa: CSVRGGGAHDEQFF
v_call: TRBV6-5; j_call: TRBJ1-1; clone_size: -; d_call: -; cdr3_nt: TGTGCCAGCAGTTACTCGATGGGGGGGTTGAACACTGAAGCTTTCTTT; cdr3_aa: CASSYSMGGLNTEAFF
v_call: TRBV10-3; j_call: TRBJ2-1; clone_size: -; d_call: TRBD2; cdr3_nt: TGTGCCATCAGTCAGGGACTAGCGGACAATGAGCAGTTCTTC; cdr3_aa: CAISQGLADNEQFF
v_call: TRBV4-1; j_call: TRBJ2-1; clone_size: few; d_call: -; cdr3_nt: TGCGCCAGCAGCCAACGGGGAAACAGCCACAATGAGCAGTTCTTC; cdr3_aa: CASSQRGNSHNEQFF
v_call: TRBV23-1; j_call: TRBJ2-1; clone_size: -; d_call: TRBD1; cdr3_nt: TGCGCCAGCAGAGGGGGCCCCCCGAGCTCCTACAATGAGCAGTTCTTC; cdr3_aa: CASRGGPPSSYNEQFF
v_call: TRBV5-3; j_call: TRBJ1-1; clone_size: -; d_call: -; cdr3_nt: TGTGCCAGAAGCTTGGAGGCAAAAGAGGGGGACACTGAAGCTTTCTTT; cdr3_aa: CARSLEAKEGDTEAFF
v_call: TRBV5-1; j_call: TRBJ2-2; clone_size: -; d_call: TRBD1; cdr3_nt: TGCGCCAGCAGCTATATGACAGGGTTGGGCTCCGGGGAGCTGTTTTTT; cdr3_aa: CASSYMTGLGSGELFF
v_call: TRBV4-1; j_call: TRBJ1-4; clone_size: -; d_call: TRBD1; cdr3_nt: TGCGCCAGCAGCCAAGATGTGACAGGGTACGAAAAACTGTTTTTT; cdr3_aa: CASSQDVTGYEKLFF
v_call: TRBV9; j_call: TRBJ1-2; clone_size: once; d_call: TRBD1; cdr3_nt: TGTGCCAGCAGCGTAACCACACAGGGGGCGCAGGGCTATGGCTACACCTTC; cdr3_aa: CASSVTTQGAQGYGYTF
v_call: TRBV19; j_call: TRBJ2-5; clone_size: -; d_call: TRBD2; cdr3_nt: TGTGCCAGTAGTTATACCGGGACTAGCGGCCAAGAGACCCAGTACTTC; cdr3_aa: CASSYTGTSGQETQYF
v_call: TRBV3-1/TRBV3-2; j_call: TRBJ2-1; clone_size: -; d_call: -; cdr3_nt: TGTGCCAGCAGCCAGCCTAGCACAGCCTCAGGGCAGTTCTTC; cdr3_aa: CASSQPSTASGQFF
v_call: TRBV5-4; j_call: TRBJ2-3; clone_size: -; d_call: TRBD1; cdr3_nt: TGTGCCAGCAGGTCTTCCGGGACAGCAGGCACAGATACGCAGTATTTT; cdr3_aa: CASRSSGTAGTDTQYF
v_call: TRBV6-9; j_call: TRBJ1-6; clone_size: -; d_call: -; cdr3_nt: TGTGCCAGCAGTTGTGACAAGGATAATTCACCCCTCCACTTT; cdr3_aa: CASSCDKDNSPLHF
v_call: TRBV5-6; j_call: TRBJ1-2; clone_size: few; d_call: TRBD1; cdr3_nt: TGTGCCAGCAGCTTGTATTTGGGACAGGGGTTTGTTGTTGATGGCTACACCTTC; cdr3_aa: CASSLYLGQGFVVDGYTF
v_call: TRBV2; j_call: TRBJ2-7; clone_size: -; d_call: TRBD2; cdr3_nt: TGTGCCAGCAACCCCTCCGGGACTAGCGTTTCCTACGAGCAGTACTTC; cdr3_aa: CASNPSGTSVSYEQYF
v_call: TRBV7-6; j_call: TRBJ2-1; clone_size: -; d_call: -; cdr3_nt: TGTGCCAGCAGTAAAGCCCCCTACAATGAGCAGTTCTTC; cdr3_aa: CASSKAPYNEQFF
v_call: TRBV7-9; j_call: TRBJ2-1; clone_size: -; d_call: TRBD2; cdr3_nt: TGTGCCAGCAGCCCCCGTGCGGGGGGCATGAACAATGAGCAGTTCTTC; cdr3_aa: CASSPRAGGMNNEQFF
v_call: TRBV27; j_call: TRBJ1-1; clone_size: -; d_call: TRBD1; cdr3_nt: TGTGCCAGCAGTTCAAACCGGGACAGGGGCACTGAAGCTTTCTTT; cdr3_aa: CASSSNRDRGTEAFF